The entry that follows covers one T cell receptor beta chain sequence. RNA transcripts gave rise to amplified TCR beta CDR3 regions. The TCR CDR3 was amplified in a first-round RT-PCR using the HTBI primer set. TCRdb reanalysed the multiplex PCR reads using MiXCR and keeps one entry per CDR3 protein. The table shows under 250,000 distinct CDR3 sequences, with approximately 17% occurring only once. The CDR3 is made up of 15 amino acids. Germline values: CDR1 ENHRY, CDR2 SYGVKD. V dropped 2 bases and J dropped 4 bases, with 9 bases sitting between them. These data come from a study of T cells in Graves' hyperthyroidism and ophthalmopathy.

The source is a man aged 50-59 years with Graves' hyperthyroidism. Sequenced material: blood. The chain couples TRBV10-3 to TRBJ2-6; D is possibly TRBD1 (5 bases). CDR3 nucleotide sequence: TGTGCCATCAGTGAGCAGGGTTCGGGGGCCAACGTCCTGACTTTC. Translating it yields CAISEQGSGANVLTF.